This passage covers 8 T cell receptor beta chains from one sample sequenced in a study of shared clonotypes between healthy human individuals. Measured with immunoSEQ multiplex PCR; TCRdb has only the in-frame clones, and not every one. The table records 2 million to 3 million clones, 93% of them present only once. The sequenced sample was naive CD4+ T cells from PBMCs. Subset reported: CD45RA+ positively selected. The receptors shown here come from a man younger than 30 in good health. Some clones in this sample may be carry-over from other donors' samples.

This clone occurred a few times. This chain links TRBV27 with TRBJ1-1; 7 bases match TRBD1. Germline loops: CDR1 MNHEY, CDR2 SMNVEV (reference sequence). The CDR3 is 14 amino acids. The V and J ends lost 5 bases and 1 base, in that order; junction bases with no gene match: 4. The DNA of the CDR3 is TGTGCCAGCAGTGTCAGGGGGGAGAACACTGAAGCTTTCTTT. It specifies CASSVRGENTEAFF.

The chain uses TRBV25-1 and TRBJ1-1; D not certain. The CDR3 is 12 amino acids. Germline CDR1 reads MGHDK; CDR2 reads SYGVNS. The V end was cut by 0 bases, the J end by 5 bases, with 4 bases between. This chain's CDR3 is CASSEYGTEAFF. In DNA, the CDR3 is TGTGCCAGCAGTGAATACGGGACTGAAGCTTTCTTT. The entire variable domain, with the rest obtained from reference TRBV25-1 and TRBJ1-1, is as follows: EADIYQTPRYLVIGTGKKITLECSQTMGHDKMYWYQQDPGMELHLIHYSYGVNSTEKGDLSSESTVSRIRTEHFPLTLESARPSHTSQYLCASSEYGTEAFFGQGTRLTVV.

The chain links TRBV19 to TRBJ2-3, with 7 bases that match TRBD1. The CDR3 runs to 15 residues. In germline, CDR1 is LNHDA, CDR2 SQIVND (reference sequence). With V trimmed by 3 bases and J by 2 bases, 5 bases remained unmatched. The DNA for the CDR3 is TGTGCCAGTAGTATCGGACAGGAGGACACAGATACGCAGTATTTT. It translates to CASSIGQEDTDTQYF.

The chain joins TRBV28 to TRBJ1-2; D is possibly TRBD1 (5 bases). V dropped 3 bases and J dropped 13 bases, with 15 bases sitting between them. This CDR3 region has 12 residues. CDR1 is MDHEN and CDR2 is SYDVKM in the germline V gene. CDR3 nucleotide sequence: TGTGCCAGCAGTTTGTTGGGACGTCTCCCCACCTTC. This sequence encodes CASSLLGRLPTF.

The J gene is TRBJ2-1, the V gene TRBV19, with D uncertain. The V end was cut by 4 bases, the J end by 6 bases, with 13 bases between. Germline CDR1 and CDR2: LNHDA and SQIVND (reference sequence). CDR3 length: 14 residues. CDR3 coding DNA: TGTGCCAGTAGTACCTACGACCAAACCAATGAGCAGTTCTTC. This gives the protein CASSTYDQTNEQFF.

This chain links TRBV6-5 with TRBJ2-5, with 8 bases fitting TRBD1. The end of the DNA is better explained by TRBJ2-7, so the J call may be wrong. CDR3 length: 14 residues. The germline V gene has CDR1 MNHEY and CDR2 SVGAGI. The CDR3 bases are TGTGCCAGCAGGACCGACAGGGGAACCTACGAGCAGTACTTC. This codes for CASRTDRGTYEQYF.

Concerning this clone itself: Within the sample, other DNA sequences also encode this same CDR3. The chain joins TRBV25-1 to TRBJ2-7, with 7 nucleotides matching TRBD1. With V trimmed by 6 bases and J by 0 bases, 2 bases remained unmatched. CDR3 size: 13 residues. The V gene's germline CDR1 is MGHDK and CDR2 SYGVNS. The CDR3: CASSRTGSYEQYF. CDR3 nucleotide sequence: TGTGCCAGCAGCCGGACAGGCTCCTACGAGCAGTACTTC.

The chain combines TRBV5-1 with TRBJ1-2; D perhaps matches TRBD1 (5 bases). The CDR3 runs 15 residues. Trimming took off 4 bases at V and 1 base at J, with 14 bases between the two ends. Germline CDR1 reads SGHRS; CDR2 reads YFSETQ. CDR3 sequence: CASSRDGELNYGYTF. CDR3 DNA sequence: TGCGCCAGCAGCCGGGACGGTGAGCTTAACTATGGCTACACCTTC.